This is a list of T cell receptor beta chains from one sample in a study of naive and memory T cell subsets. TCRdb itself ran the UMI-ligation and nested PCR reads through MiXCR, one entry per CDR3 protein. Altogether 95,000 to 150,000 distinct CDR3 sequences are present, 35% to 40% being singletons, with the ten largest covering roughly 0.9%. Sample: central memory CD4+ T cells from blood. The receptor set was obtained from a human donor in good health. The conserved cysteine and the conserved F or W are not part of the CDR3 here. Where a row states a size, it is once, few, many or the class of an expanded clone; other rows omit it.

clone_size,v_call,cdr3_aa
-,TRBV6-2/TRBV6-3,ASRVGGRYQETQY
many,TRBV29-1,SATLERIPF
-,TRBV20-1,SASWVSAYNEQF
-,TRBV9,ASSVSVAGANVLT
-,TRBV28,ALGAGLRTDTQY
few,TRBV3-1,ASSPRTGGSSPLH
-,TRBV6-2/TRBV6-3,ASLTPRTSGEQF
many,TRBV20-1,SARRDRQTSYEQY
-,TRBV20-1,SARGGIGSLNTEAF
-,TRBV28,ASSFRLAGAGETQY
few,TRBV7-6,ASSLGAGRGNYNEQF
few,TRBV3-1,ASSWGGVETQY
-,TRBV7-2,ASNSRVDPQY
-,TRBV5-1,ASSLAAGLQETQY
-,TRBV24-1,ATSPRGPFYNEQF
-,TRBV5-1,ASSSILAGAGEF
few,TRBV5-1,ASSPRQVTTSGSLREQF
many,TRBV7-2,ASSFTWDQPQH
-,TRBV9,ASSVAHTLAGEQF
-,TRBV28,ASSLARVGDEQY
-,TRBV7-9,ASSLVASGSEQY
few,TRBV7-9,ASSSVTLSAF
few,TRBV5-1,ASSATPGLAVGELF
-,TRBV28,ASRPGTGGEKLF
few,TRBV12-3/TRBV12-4,ASSLGGTGTDTQY
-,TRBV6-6,ASSYSYGTAYEQY
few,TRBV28,ASSSGLAGGKKF
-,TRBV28,ASSLRQEVRETQY
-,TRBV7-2,ASRQPGTGAYNEQF
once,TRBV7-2,ASSLAAAPSGNEQF
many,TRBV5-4,ASSLSAGGQNEQF
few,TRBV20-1,SCQAGRSWEQY
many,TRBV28,ASSFPTGYHEQY
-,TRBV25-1,ASRGTWGRISGYT
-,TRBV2,VSSEYVYGYT
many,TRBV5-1,ASSSGAGEETQY
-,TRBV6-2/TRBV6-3,ASSWTSGSIPYEQY
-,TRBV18,ASSRAEGTEAF
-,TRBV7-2,ASSLASGRGAQPQH
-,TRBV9,ASSGLAHSTDTQY
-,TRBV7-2,ASSSGLAGLRQETQY
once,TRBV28,ASSLPGTGGNEQY
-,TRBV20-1,SARGGGRERLNSYEQY
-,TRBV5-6,ASSFWSYEQY
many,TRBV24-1,ATQQQGAANTGELF
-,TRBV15,ATSRRDTEAF
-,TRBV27,ASSIRGGNQPQH
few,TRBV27,ASSLPGAGEQY
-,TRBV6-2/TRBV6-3,ASTGPAQGRGTHGSYEQY
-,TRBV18,ASSPRGRAGTIFYNEQF
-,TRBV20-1,SARDGSRGFEQY
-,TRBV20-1,SAMGTLGTYEQY
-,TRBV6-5,ASSRRVRETEAF
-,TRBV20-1,SAVGLAGASTDTQY